By proportion, the clone carrying this TCR beta chain is medium-sized. Germline V lookup: CDR1 GTSNPN, CDR2 SVGIG (reference sequence). Losses at the gene ends were 5 bases for V and 2 bases for J; bases not matched to a gene: 7. The CDR3 is made up of 15 amino acids. Clones were read by immunoSEQ multiplex PCR, and TCRdb kept only the in-frame ones, dropping some. The table lists more than 55,000 clones, about 88% of them singletons. The data belong to a study of T cell changes during pregnancy in multiple sclerosis. This chain links TRBV30 with TRBJ1-5, with TRBD1 matching 9 bases. Here the sequenced sample was CD4+ T cells from peripheral blood mononuclear cells, taken in the third trimester of pregnancy. The TCR comes from a female donor with multiple sclerosis, enrolled in a pregnancy study. The CDR3 loop is CAWDRGLGGNQPQHF. The CDR3 region has the DNA TGTGCCTGGGACAGGGGGTTAGGGGGCAATCAGCCCCAGCATTTT.